This T cell receptor (beta chain) was recorded in a study of response to subunit inactivated influenza vaccine (dated by TCRdb to the late 2010s). About the investigation overall: Deep quantitative profiling of the T cell receptor repertoire was used in the study to follow responses to a trivalent subunit inactivated influenza vaccine.

Paper-wide results and their limitations: According to the authors, only a limited number of new T cells may be recruited by each seasonal influenza vaccination.

This clonotype was counted between two and nine times. Its antigen is currently not known. It has no much larger one-base neighbor in the sample; base qualities were not kept. The cysteine opens and the phenylalanine closes a CDR3 of 15 amino acids. Of the read, only the CDR3 DNA is kept; its 45 bases are in frame from base 1. V is clipped by 5 bases and J by 0 bases, and the sequence between their germline boundaries is 11 bases long. The germline V gene specifies MNHNS as CDR1 and SASEGT as CDR2. The time point label here, explained by the study, means: approximately 47 days after influenza vaccine administration. The library was generated by RT-PCR. The sequencer listed for this sample is Illumina HiSeq 2500. TCRdb handled the public reads itself, with Q25 trimming in fastp and clone calling in MiXCR, and kept productive beta chains. Rows are unified per CDR3 protein, each entry keeping the most common DNA and genes. The sample table lists about 480,000 distinct CDR3 sequences, 10% to 11% of them with a count of one. Jointly, the top ten make up 9.5% to 15% of the sample.

This material consisted of PBMCs from blood, taken 40 to 50 days after vaccination. Recombination linked TRBV6-1 to TRBJ1-5; too little of a D gene remains to name it. The receptor was derived from a man aged 50 or older who received an inactivated influenza vaccine. Donor details come from another sample of the same person, matched by shared clones. The nucleotide sequence is given as TGTGCCAGCAGTAGCAGGACCCCTAGCAATCAGCCCCAGCATTTT. Its translation is CASSSRTPSNQPQHF.